The 25 T cell receptor beta chains in this list originate from one sample, sequenced in a study of shared clonotypes between healthy human individuals. Measured with immunoSEQ multiplex PCR; TCRdb has only the in-frame clones, and not every one. The table shows about 690,000 clones, with about nine tenths occurring only once. Specimen: memory CD8+ T cells from PBMCs. Documented subset: CD45RO+ cells pooled with CCR7-negative TemRA cells. The source of these receptors is a man younger than 35 in good health. Some clones in this sample may be carry-over from other donors' samples.

The genes are TRBV28 and TRBJ2-7; 9 positions match TRBD2. The CDR3 extends over 14 amino acids. V lost 4 bases to trimming and J lost 1 base; unmatched junction nucleotides: 2. Germline lookup yields CDR1 MDHEN and CDR2 SYDVKM. DNA for the CDR3: TGTGCCAGCAGTTGGCTAGCGGGGTCCTACGAGCAGTACTTC. This sequence encodes CASSWLAGSYEQYF.

The chain employs TRBV7-9 and TRBJ1-1; 10 positions agree with TRBD1. The CDR3 extends over 15 amino acids. Germline CDR1 SEHNR, CDR2 FQNEAQ (reference sequence). The V and J ends lost 5 bases and 3 bases, in that order; junction bases with no gene match: 6. In DNA form, the CDR3 reads TGTGCCAGCAGCCGACAGGGGGCGCCGGACACTGAAGCTTTCTTT. It encodes CASSRQGAPDTEAFF.

The rearrangement links TRBV28 to TRBJ2-3; the D is unclear. The germline gives CDR1 MDHEN, CDR2 SYDVKM. V was cut by 5 bases and J by 1 base, with 13 bases left in between. The CDR3 consists of 15 residues. CDR3 in DNA: TGTGCCAGCAGTCCGCGGTATTCGGGCACAGATACGCAGTATTTT. Translated: CASSPRYSGTDTQYF.

The V and J genes are TRBV6-5 and TRBJ1-1; the D is unclear. Looked up from germline, CDR1 is MNHEY and CDR2 is SVGAGI. The CDR3 loop spans 15 amino acids. V was shortened by 8 bases and J by 1 base, with 17 bases between the two germline ends. The CDR3: CASSTEGYRNTEAFF. The CDR3 DNA reads as TGTGCCAGCTCCACGGAAGGGTATAGGAACACTGAAGCTTTCTTT.

This chain links TRBV27 with TRBJ1-5, with D possibly TRBD1 on 6 matching bases. V was trimmed by 5 bases and J by 6 bases, leaving 17 bases between them. The CDR3 spans 15 residues. Germline values: CDR1 MNHEY, CDR2 SMNVEV (reference sequence). This CDR3 reads CASSLYRQASQPQHF. Here the CDR3 DNA reads TGTGCCAGCAGTCTCTACCGACAGGCGAGTCAGCCCCAGCATTTT.

This chain uses TRBV10-3 with TRBJ2-5; D uncertain. Trimming removed 5 bases from V and 3 bases from J, with 10 bases in between. The CDR3 sequence is 13 residues long. Germline CDR1 ENHRY, CDR2 SYGVKD. This CDR3 reads CAISLESKETQYF. CDR3 nucleotides: TGTGCCATCAGTCTAGAGTCCAAAGAGACCCAGTACTTC.

The chain recombines TRBV5-6 with TRBJ2-7; D not resolved. This CDR3 spans 15 amino acids. Germline CDR1 SGHDT, CDR2 YYEEEE. Trimming removed 0 bases from V and 3 bases from J, with 13 bases in between. DNA of the CDR3: TGTGCCAGCAGCTTGGAGAATAGGGCCTTCTACGAGCAGTACTTC. This gives the protein CASSLENRAFYEQYF.

The V call is TRBV4-2, the J call TRBJ1-4; D is unclear. V dropped 0 bases and J dropped 3 bases, with 11 bases sitting between them. Germline lookup yields CDR1 LGHNA and CDR2 YNFKEQ. The CDR3 sequence is 16 residues long. CDR3 residues: CASSQEEGAANEKLFF. CDR3 DNA: TGTGCCAGCAGCCAAGAAGAGGGAGCAGCTAATGAAAAACTGTTTTTT.

The V call is TRBV19, the J call TRBJ2-3, with D perhaps matching TRBD1 or TRBD2 (5 bases each). The germline V gene encodes CDR1 LNHDA and CDR2 SQIVND (reference sequence). The CDR3 length is 12 residues. V shed 5 bases and J shed 8 bases, with 11 bases lying between them. This CDR3 is CASSPEGLTQYF. CDR3 bases: TGTGCCAGTAGTCCTGAGGGGCTTACGCAGTATTTT.

V and J are TRBV27 and TRBJ1-6; TRBD1 might be the D (5 bases). CDR1 is MNHEY and CDR2 is SMNVEV in the germline V gene (reference sequence). Trimming took off 2 bases at V and 7 bases at J, with 15 bases between the two ends. CDR3 length: 16 amino acids. CDR3 DNA sequence: TGTGCCAGCAGTTTAAGTCCGACGGGGGTGAATTCACCCCTCCACTTT. Translated, it gives CASSLSPTGVNSPLHF.

The J gene is TRBJ2-1, the V gene TRBV9; weak D call: TRBD2 (6 bases). Trimming left V 1 base short and J 4 bases short, with 9 bases between. Per the germline V gene, CDR1 is SGDLS and CDR2 is YYNGEE. This CDR3 has 14 amino acids. CDR3 region: CASSVIGGYNEQFF. CDR3 sequence (DNA): TGTGCCAGCAGCGTAATCGGGGGTTACAATGAGCAGTTCTTC.

This CDR3 reads CASSEKDRYGIAGYYEQYF. The CDR3 bases are TGTGCCAGTAGTGAGAAGGACAGATATGGGATAGCTGGGTACTACGAGCAGTACTTC. The chain uses TRBV19 and TRBJ2-7; the D gene is possibly TRBD1 (6 bases). Trimming shortened V by 5 bases and J by 3 bases, and 29 bases separated the two germline ends. Germline V gene lookup returns CDR1 LNHDA and CDR2 SQIVND (reference sequence). This CDR3 has 19 amino acids.

The rearrangement links TRBV6-1 to TRBJ1-1, with D perhaps matching TRBD1 (6 bases). Trimming took 4 bases from V and 1 from J, leaving 19 bases between them. The CDR3 totals 17 residues. Germline-derived CDR1 and CDR2 are MNHNS and SASEGT. CDR3 nucleotides: TGTGCCAGCAGTGCCTGGGGGGGGCTCGGGAGGAACACTGAAGCTTTCTTT. Protein product: CASSAWGGLGRNTEAFF.

This clone was counted once. This chain uses TRBV28 with TRBJ2-5, with a tentative D call TRBD1 (6 bases). Germline values: CDR1 MDHEN, CDR2 SYDVKM. V was shortened by 11 bases and J by 2 bases, with 12 bases between the two germline ends. The CDR3 is 12 residues long. CDR3 coding DNA: TGTGCCGCCAGGGGTTTGCAAGAGACCCAGTACTTC. Translation gives CAARGLQETQYF.

J is TRBJ2-1 and V is TRBV4-1; 10 bases align to TRBD2. The CDR3 is 15 amino acids. Germline values: CDR1 MGHRA, CDR2 YSYEKL. V trimming: 1 base; J trimming: 7 bases; junction bases outside the gene matches: 4. The CDR3 DNA reads TGCGCCAGCAGCCAAGTACCTAGCGGGAGTAATGAGCAGTTCTTC. Protein: CASSQVPSGSNEQFF.

This chain connects TRBV4-2 to TRBJ2-7; 7 nucleotides agree with TRBD1. This CDR3 is built from 16 residues. The V gene's germline CDR1 is LGHNA and CDR2 YNFKEQ. The J segment lost 2 bases and the V segment lost 0 bases, leaving 7 bases of the junction unmatched. DNA for the CDR3: TGTGCCAGCAGCCAAGAGGCAAGGGGGCACGCCTACGAGCAGTACTTC. Encoded protein: CASSQEARGHAYEQYF.

The genes are TRBV7-8 and TRBJ2-1; D uncertain. Trimming removed 7 bases from V and 8 bases from J, with 12 bases in between. The CDR3 has 12 amino acids. Germline values: CDR1 SGHVS, CDR2 FQNEAQ. CDR3 in DNA: TGTGCCAGCACCACTACCGGGCATGAGCAGTTCTTC. It specifies CASTTTGHEQFF. The whole variable domain, remainder taken from reference TRBV7-8 and TRBJ2-1, is GAGVSQSPRYKVAKRGQDVALRCDPISGHVSLFWYQQALGQGPEFLTYFQNEAQLDKSGLPSDRFFAERPEGSVSTLKIQRTQQEDSAVYLCASTTTGHEQFFGPGTRLTVL.

J is TRBJ2-1 and V is TRBV7-9; 12 nucleotides align to TRBD2. With V trimmed by 4 bases and J by 0 bases, 4 bases remained unmatched. Germline assignment: CDR1 SEHNR and CDR2 FQNEAQ (reference sequence). The CDR3 spans 17 residues. CDR3 sequence (DNA): TGTGCCAGCAGCTCGACGACTAGCGGGAGCTCCTACAATGAGCAGTTCTTC. It yields the protein CASSSTTSGSSYNEQFF.

CDR3 nucleotide sequence: TGTGCCAGTAGTTCGAGGGGGCTGGGGGCCTACAATGAGCAGTTCTTC. It translates to CASSSRGLGAYNEQFF. The chain couples TRBV19 to TRBJ2-1, with 7 bases matching TRBD1. Germline loops: CDR1 LNHDA, CDR2 SQIVND (reference sequence). The CDR3 is 16 amino acids. J lost 2 bases, V lost 5 bases, and 9 bases had no gene match.

This chain joins TRBV10-3 and TRBJ2-5; the D gene is possibly TRBD2 (6 bases). Germline V lookup: CDR1 ENHRY, CDR2 SYGVKD. V was cut by 3 bases and J by 2 bases, with 19 bases left in between. The CDR3 has 17 amino acids. CDR3 coding DNA: TGTGCCATCAGTGATCGCCCGGGGCGGGAAGAACAAGAGACCCAGTACTTC. It translates to CAISDRPGREEQETQYF.

The table lists this clone with a few counts. The chain is built from TRBV5-6 and TRBJ1-4, with D perhaps TRBD1 (5 bases). Germline V gives CDR1 SGHDT, CDR2 YYEEEE. With 2 bases removed from V and 4 bases from J, the gap between germline ends came to 15 bases. The CDR3 runs to 16 residues. In DNA form, the CDR3 reads TGTGCCAGCAGCTTTTCTCAGGGCGTACTTAATGAAAAACTGTTTTTT. Residues: CASSFSQGVLNEKLFF.

This clone was seen only a few times. This chain connects TRBV30 to TRBJ1-5, with D unresolved. The V and J ends lost 4 bases and 9 bases respectively, with 16 bases between them. Germline CDR1 GTSNPN, CDR2 SVGIG (reference sequence). There are 13 residues in the CDR3. The chain's CDR3 is CAWTAASSLPQHF. CDR3 bases: TGTGCCTGGACTGCGGCATCCTCCCTGCCCCAGCATTTT.

This clone was counted a single time. The gene calls are TRBV4-1 and TRBJ1-4; D is undetermined. The CDR3 contains 16 residues. From germline, CDR1 is MGHRA and CDR2 YSYEKL. Trimming shortened V by 6 bases and J by 0 bases, and 14 bases separated the two germline ends. CDR3 coding DNA: TGCGCCAGCAGGGGTCGGGCAGCTGCAACTAATGAAAAACTGTTTTTT. Protein sequence: CASRGRAAATNEKLFF.

CDR3 nucleotide sequence: TGTGCCAGCAGTCCATTGACCAGGGATGCGTTTTATGGCTACACCTTC. Amino acids: CASSPLTRDAFYGYTF. The rearrangement uses TRBV28 and TRBJ1-2; the D gene is possibly TRBD1 (5 bases). Looked up from germline, CDR1 is MDHEN and CDR2 is SYDVKM. Trimming left V 5 bases short and J 5 bases short, with 21 bases between. The CDR3 spans 16 residues.

The rearrangement links TRBV29-1 to TRBJ2-1, with 8 nucleotides matching TRBD1. CDR1 and CDR2 from the germline V gene are SQVTM and ANQGSEA. V lost 6 bases, J lost 0 bases, and 4 bases stayed unmatched. The length of the CDR3 is 14 residues. The chain's CDR3 is CSVRGQGSYNEQFF. CDR3 coding DNA: TGCAGCGTGCGTGGACAGGGCTCCTACAATGAGCAGTTCTTC.